The rows below give T cell receptor beta chains drawn from one sample of a study of CD8 T cells in ankylosing spondylitis. TCRdb recomputed calls from the 5' RACE reads with MiXCR, one row per CDR3 protein. The sample contains roughly 170,000 distinct CDR3 sequences, 9.8% of which appear only once. Sequencing was performed on blood, either unsorted or a sorted T cell fraction (not recorded which). These receptors originate from a female donor with ankylosing spondylitis or in good health (not recorded which). Each CDR3 is given without its conserved first and last residue. A D gene is named only where the DNA matches it firmly. The size entry is marked missing in some rows and otherwise reads once, few, many or a size class.

>few|-|TRBJ2-1|TRBV27
ASSLNYNEQF
>-|-|TRBJ2-7|TRBV20-1
SATGTDPYEQY
>many|TRBD2|TRBJ2-7|TRBV20-1
SAELAGAYEQY
>-|-|TRBJ1-1|TRBV13
ASSFAAGRVYEAF
>-|-|TRBJ2-4|TRBV20-1
SAALANKNIQY
>few|-|TRBJ1-5|TRBV27
ASQPQH
>few|-|TRBJ2-3|TRBV20-1
SARVRFRDSLTDTQY
>few|-|TRBJ1-3|TRBV10-2
ASRGGAGNTIY
>few|TRBD2|TRBJ2-1|TRBV9
ASSVLGLVDEQF
>-|-|TRBJ1-2|TRBV5-6
ASSFRAGYNYGYT
>many|-|TRBJ2-5|TRBV27
ASSSLAGEETQY
>many|TRBD2|TRBJ2-1|TRBV5-1
ASSPDLGLAGSEQF
>-|-|TRBJ2-1|TRBV21-1
AISPGLLLMQF
>-|-|TRBJ2-5|TRBV28
ASSPAGGSFQETQY
>-|TRBD1|TRBJ2-3|TRBV10-3
AIWTGTSTDTQY
>-|-|TRBJ1-2|TRBV11-3
ASSPGLGGYT
>-|-|TRBJ2-3|TRBV28
ASSLSTIGTDTQY
>many|-|TRBJ2-5|TRBV9
ASSGRFRGETQY
>few|-|TRBJ2-7|TRBV28
ASAKGNFPEQY
>-|-|TRBJ1-5|TRBV5-5
ASSLTWGQNQPQH
>-|-|TRBJ2-2|TRBV24-1
ATSETSAGELF
>-|-|TRBJ1-2|TRBV6-5
ASSYLKDGANYGYT
>-|TRBD1|TRBJ1-1|TRBV4-3
ASSQEAGGNTEAF